This T cell receptor (beta chain) is drawn from a study of blood T cell repertoires in COVID-19. Study-level background: Samples came from the United States, Italy and Spain, spanning acute and convalescent COVID-19. T cells, B-cell-depleted T cells, or PBMCs supplied cDNA or gDNA.

The junction had 13 bases not matched to a gene; V was cut back by 10 bases and J by 2 bases. This CDR3 region has 17 residues. CDR1 is LNHDA and CDR2 is SQIVND in the germline V gene (reference sequence). While infection was still active, Seattle patients were enrolled and then followed longitudinally. Authors' processing steps: Estimates of nucleated cell counts were drawn from the amplification of reference gene primers. The protocol was immunoSEQ multiplex PCR, while the TCRdb copy is restricted to in-frame clones and leaves out a portion. The DNA was the basis for D and trimming; V, J and clone size are from that table. The sample has fewer than 400,000 clones; 85% to 90% are singletons.

The chain uses TRBV19 and TRBJ2-2; TRBD2 aligns across 10 bases. The receptor was derived from a woman in her 30s with COVID-19, enrolled during active disease. Sequencing used peripheral blood. CDR3 loop: CATPSERGGLNTGELFF. The CDR3 coding sequence is TGTGCCACCCCCAGCGAGCGGGGGGGCCTTAACACCGGGGAGCTGTTTTTT.